This T cell receptor (beta chain) was observed in a study of T cell responses to AZD1222 COVID-19 vaccine. Study results and limitations: Once two AZD1222 doses were given, Spike-specific TCR breadth and depth went up. Baseline seropositives among AZD1222 recipients totaled only five or six. Most donors were white British and more were female, and clonal diversity was possibly underestimated.

Generated by immunoSEQ multiplex PCR, the TCRdb table keeps only in-frame clones and is missing some. The data contain about 140,000 clones, around 90% of them singletons. Trimming cost V 8 bases and J 7 bases, with 20 bases left between them. Germline V lookup: CDR1 GTSNPN, CDR2 SVGIG (reference sequence). The CDR3 extends over 13 amino acids. This clone was detected many times. Its antigen is still unknown. The receptor comes from an adult in good health. This rearrangement joins TRBV30 to TRBJ1-2; possible D gene TRBD1, 6 bases. The source material was peripheral blood, sampled on day 0 of AZD1222 vaccination. CDR3 sequence: CAQQPGTSVGYTF. The CDR3, as DNA: TGTGCCCAACAACCCGGGACATCTGTTGGCTACACCTTC.